The 7 T cell receptor beta chains listed next were all sequenced from one sample in a study of CD8+ T cells in alopecia areata. Extracted RNA was reverse transcribed into cDNA, the sequencing template. This table comes from immunoSEQ multiplex PCR, and its TCRdb copy is limited to in-frame clones, with some not included. The table has 110,000 or so clones, around 59% seen once. The sample comprised CD8+ T cells sorted from blood. The receptors derive from a human donor in good health.

This chain connects TRBV13 to TRBJ2-3; 10 bases align to TRBD1. The CDR3 consists of 17 residues. After removal of 5 bases from V and 3 bases from J, the junction contained 11 bases not matched to a gene. Germline V gives CDR1 PRHDT, CDR2 FYEKMQ (reference sequence). CDR3 sequence (DNA): TGTGCCAGCAGCCCCGGGACAGGGGTATATTTAACAGATACGCAGTATTTT. It yields the protein CASSPGTGVYLTDTQYF.

This clone was detected a few times. The rearrangement uses TRBV5-6 and TRBJ2-7; the D gene could be TRBD1 or TRBD2 (5 bases each). The V gene's germline CDR1 is SGHDT and CDR2 YYEEEE. With 4 bases removed from V and 2 bases from J, the gap between germline ends came to 10 bases. This CDR3 contains 13 residues. The CDR3 sequence is CASSLGPAYEQYF. The DNA for the CDR3 is TGTGCCAGCAGCCTGGGACCTGCCTACGAGCAGTACTTC.

This clone appeared a few times. The chain employs TRBV19 and TRBJ1-2; D ambiguous. The CDR3 consists of 12 residues. The ends were cut back, 6 bases at V and 8 bases at J, with 13 bases in the middle. From germline, CDR1 is LNHDA and CDR2 SQIVND (reference sequence). The CDR3 here is CASSPDGVGYTF. The CDR3 DNA follows: TGTGCCAGTAGCCCGGACGGTGTCGGCTACACCTTC.

The V call is TRBV13, the J call TRBJ1-1, with TRBD1 matching 8 bases. The CDR3 runs 14 residues. Trimming cost V 5 bases and J 5 bases; bases outside gene matches: 7. The germline V gene encodes CDR1 PRHDT and CDR2 FYEKMQ (reference sequence). The CDR3 loop reads CASSPRGQVTEAFF. CDR3 DNA sequence: TGTGCCAGCAGCCCCAGGGGGCAGGTTACTGAAGCTTTCTTT. The full variable domain, with the rest looked up from reference TRBV13 and TRBJ1-1, is AAGVIQSPRHLIKEKRETATLKCYPIPRHDTVYWYQQGPGQDPQFLISFYEKMQSDKGSIPDRFSAQQFSDYHSELNMSSLELGDSALYFCASSPRGQVTEAFFGQGTRLTVV.

The chain uses TRBV13 and TRBJ2-7; D gene unclear. V lost 1 base and J 5 bases, leaving 12 bases between the germline ends. Germline CDR1 PRHDT, CDR2 FYEKMQ (reference sequence). CDR3 size: 14 residues. The CDR3 DNA follows: TGTGCCAGCAGCTTAGACCAGGATGGCGACGAGCAGTACTTC. It translates to CASSLDQDGDEQYF. Together with reference TRBV13 and TRBJ2-7, the CDR3 gives the full variable domain: AAGVIQSPRHLIKEKRETATLKCYPIPRHDTVYWYQQGPGQDPQFLISFYEKMQSDKGSIPDRFSAQQFSDYHSELNMSSLELGDSALYFCASSLDQDGDEQYFGPGTRLTVT.

The chain carries TRBV2 and TRBJ1-1; weak D call: TRBD1 (5 bases). The CDR3 length is 14 residues. The ends were cut back, 4 bases at V and 4 bases at J, with 13 bases in the middle. Germline values: CDR1 SNHLY, CDR2 FYNNEI. The CDR3 spells CASSGFRGGTEAFF. The CDR3 DNA reads as TGTGCCAGCAGTGGCTTCCGGGGCGGCACTGAAGCTTTCTTT.

In this sample, this clone turned up a few times. This chain connects TRBV6-5 to TRBJ1-1, with 8 bases fitting TRBD1. The junction had 4 bases not matched to a gene; V was cut back by 7 bases and J by 0 bases. The CDR3 totals 14 residues. Per germline, CDR1 MNHEY and CDR2 SVGAGI. The CDR3: CASKRQGMNTEAFF. DNA of the CDR3: TGTGCCAGCAAAAGACAGGGGATGAACACTGAAGCTTTCTTT.